The present T cell receptor beta chain was sequenced within a study of cytomegalovirus exposure and HLA in healthy donors. Study context: The platform used for the 120 or so validation repertoires matched that of the 500 to 850 first-cohort repertoires, a later analysis reported. Broader study findings: Cytomegalovirus-associated TCR beta chains were listed, numbering more than 150.

The donors were members of the validation cohort, which comprised about 120 subjects and was separate from the first cohort of roughly 700 subjects. With 2 bases removed from V and 2 bases from J, the gap between germline ends came to 16 bases. There are 15 residues in the CDR3. CDR1 GTSNPN and CDR2 SVGIG come from the germline V gene (reference sequence). Sequencing used immunoSEQ multiplex PCR; TCRdb keeps in-frame clones, though not all of them. The table lists 110,000 to 150,000 clones, about 95% of them singletons, with 1.8% in the top ten. A remark on this clone: The antigen is not known.

J is TRBJ2-7 and V is TRBV30; tentatively, D is TRBD1 (6 bases). This TCR came from a man in his late teens or twenties in good health and CMV-seropositive. Material for sequencing was PBMCs. The CDR3 region has the DNA TGTGCCTGGAGTCTAGTAGGACAGTTCACCTACGAGCAGTACTTC. This codes for CAWSLVGQFTYEQYF. The variable domain in full, with the rest retrieved from reference TRBV30 and TRBJ2-7, is SQTIHQWPATLVQPVGSPLSLECTVEGTSNPNLYWYRQAAGRGLQLLFYSVGIGQISSEVPQNLSASRPQDRQFILSSKKLLLSDSGFYLCAWSLVGQFTYEQYFGPGTRLTVT.